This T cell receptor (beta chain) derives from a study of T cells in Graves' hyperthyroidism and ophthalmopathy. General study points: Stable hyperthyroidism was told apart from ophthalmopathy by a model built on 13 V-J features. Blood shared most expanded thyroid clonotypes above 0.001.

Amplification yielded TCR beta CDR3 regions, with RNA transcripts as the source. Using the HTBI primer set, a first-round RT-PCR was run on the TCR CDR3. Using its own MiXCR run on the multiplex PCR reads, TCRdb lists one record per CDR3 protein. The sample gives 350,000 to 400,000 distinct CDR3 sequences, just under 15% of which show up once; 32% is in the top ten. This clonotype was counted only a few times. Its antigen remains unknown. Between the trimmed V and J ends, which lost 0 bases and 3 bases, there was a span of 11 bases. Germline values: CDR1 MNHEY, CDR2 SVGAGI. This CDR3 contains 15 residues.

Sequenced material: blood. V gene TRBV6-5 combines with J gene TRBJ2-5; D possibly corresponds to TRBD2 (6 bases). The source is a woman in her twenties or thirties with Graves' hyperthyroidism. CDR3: CASSYSNGRKETQYF. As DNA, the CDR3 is TGTGCCAGCAGTTACTCGAACGGGAGAAAAGAGACCCAGTACTTC.